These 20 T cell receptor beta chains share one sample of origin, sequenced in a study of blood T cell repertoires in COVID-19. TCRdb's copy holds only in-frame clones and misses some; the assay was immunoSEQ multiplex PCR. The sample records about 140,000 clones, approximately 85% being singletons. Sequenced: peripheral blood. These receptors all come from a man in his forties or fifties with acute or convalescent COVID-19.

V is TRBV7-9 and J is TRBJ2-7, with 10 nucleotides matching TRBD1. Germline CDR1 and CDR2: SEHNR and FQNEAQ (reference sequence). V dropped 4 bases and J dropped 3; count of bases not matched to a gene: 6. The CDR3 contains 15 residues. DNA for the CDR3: TGTGCCAGCAGCTCTCCGGGACAGGGGTTCTACGAGCAGTACTTC. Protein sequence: CASSSPGQGFYEQYF.

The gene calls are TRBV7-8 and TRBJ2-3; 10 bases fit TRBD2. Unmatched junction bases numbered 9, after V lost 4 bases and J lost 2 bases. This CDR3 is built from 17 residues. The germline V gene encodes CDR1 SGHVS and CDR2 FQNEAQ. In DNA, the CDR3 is TGTGCCAGCAGCTCCTGGCGGACTAGCGGAATCACAGATACGCAGTATTTT. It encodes CASSSWRTSGITDTQYF.

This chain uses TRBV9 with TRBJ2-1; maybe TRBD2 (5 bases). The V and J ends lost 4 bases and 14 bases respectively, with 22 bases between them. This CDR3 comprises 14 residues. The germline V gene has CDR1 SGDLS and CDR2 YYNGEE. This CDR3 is CASSLSGESPGEFF. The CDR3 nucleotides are TGTGCCAGCAGCCTGTCCGGGGAGTCTCCCGGGGAGTTCTTC.

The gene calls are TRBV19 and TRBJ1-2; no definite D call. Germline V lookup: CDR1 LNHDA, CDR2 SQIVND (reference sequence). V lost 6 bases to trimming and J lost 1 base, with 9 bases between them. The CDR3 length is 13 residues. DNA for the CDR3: TGTGCCAGTAGGACCGAGGGTAACTATGGCTACACCTTC. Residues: CASRTEGNYGYTF.

CDR3 in DNA: TGTGCCAGCAGCCAGGGAGGGGGTGCTGGGGCCAACGTCCTGACTTTC. Translation: CASSQGGGAGANVLTF. The chain uses TRBV11-3 and TRBJ2-6; D may be TRBD2 (7 bases). Germline CDR1 is SGHNT and CDR2 is YENEEA. The CDR3 covers 16 residues. V dropped 5 bases and J dropped 2 bases, with 13 bases sitting between them.

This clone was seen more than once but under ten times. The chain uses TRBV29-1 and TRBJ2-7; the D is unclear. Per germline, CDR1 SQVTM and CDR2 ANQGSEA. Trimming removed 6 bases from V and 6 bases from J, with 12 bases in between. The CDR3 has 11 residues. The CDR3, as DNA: TGCAGCGTAAAAAATGGCTTCGAGCAGTACTTC. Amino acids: CSVKNGFEQYF.

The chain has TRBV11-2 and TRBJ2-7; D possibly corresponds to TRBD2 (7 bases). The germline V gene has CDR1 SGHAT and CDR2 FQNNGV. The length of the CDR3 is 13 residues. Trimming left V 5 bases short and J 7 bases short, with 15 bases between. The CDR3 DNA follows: TGTGCCAGCAGCCTCACAGGGAGGGGTGAGCAGTACTTC. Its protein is CASSLTGRGEQYF.

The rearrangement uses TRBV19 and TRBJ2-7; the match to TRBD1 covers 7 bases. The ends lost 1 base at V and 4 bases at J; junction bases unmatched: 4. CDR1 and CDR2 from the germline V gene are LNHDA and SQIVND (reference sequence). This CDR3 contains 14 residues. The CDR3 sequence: CASSIGDRVYEQYF. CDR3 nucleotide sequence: TGTGCCAGTAGTATAGGTGACAGGGTTTACGAGCAGTACTTC.

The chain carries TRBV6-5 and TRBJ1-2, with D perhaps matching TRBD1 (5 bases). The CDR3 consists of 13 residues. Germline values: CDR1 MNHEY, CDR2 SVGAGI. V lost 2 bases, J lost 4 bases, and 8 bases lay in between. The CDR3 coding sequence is TGTGCCAGCAGTTACGACAGATTCTATGGCTACACCTTC. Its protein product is CASSYDRFYGYTF.

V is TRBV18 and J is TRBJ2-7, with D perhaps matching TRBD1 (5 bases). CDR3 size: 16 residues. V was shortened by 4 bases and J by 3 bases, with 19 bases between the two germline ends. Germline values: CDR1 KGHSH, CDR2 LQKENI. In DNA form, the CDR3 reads TGTGCCAGCTCACGGGCGACCGGACAAGTCAACTACGAGCAGTACTTC. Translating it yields CASSRATGQVNYEQYF.

DNA of the CDR3: TGTGCCAGCAGCCCAGCCCGGGAGTCCTACAATGAGCAGTTCTTC. Protein: CASSPARESYNEQFF. The chain uses TRBV11-1 and TRBJ2-1, with a possible D match to TRBD2 (6 bases). The CDR3 is made up of 15 amino acids. V was trimmed by 5 bases and J by 1 base, leaving 12 bases between them. Germline lookup yields CDR1 SGHAT and CDR2 FQDESV (reference sequence).

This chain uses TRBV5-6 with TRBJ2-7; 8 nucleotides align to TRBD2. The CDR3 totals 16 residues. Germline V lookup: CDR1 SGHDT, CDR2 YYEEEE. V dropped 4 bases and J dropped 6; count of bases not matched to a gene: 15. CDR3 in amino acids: CASSLSSGVILLEQYF. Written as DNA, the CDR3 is TGTGCCAGCAGCCTGAGTAGCGGGGTAATTTTACTCGAGCAGTACTTC.

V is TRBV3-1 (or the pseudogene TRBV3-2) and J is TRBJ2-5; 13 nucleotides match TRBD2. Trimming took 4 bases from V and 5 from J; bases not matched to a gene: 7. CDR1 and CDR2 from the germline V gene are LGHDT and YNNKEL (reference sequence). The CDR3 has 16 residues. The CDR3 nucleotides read TGTGCCAGCAGCCTACGACTAGCGGGAGGCCGGGAGACCCAGTACTTC. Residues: CASSLRLAGGRETQYF.

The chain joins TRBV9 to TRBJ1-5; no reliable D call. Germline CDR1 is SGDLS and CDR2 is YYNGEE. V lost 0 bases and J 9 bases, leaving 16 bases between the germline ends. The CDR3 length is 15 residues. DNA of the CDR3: TGTGCCAGCAGCGTAGATGCGAACGGGTGGCGGCCCCAGCATTTT. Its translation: CASSVDANGWRPQHF.

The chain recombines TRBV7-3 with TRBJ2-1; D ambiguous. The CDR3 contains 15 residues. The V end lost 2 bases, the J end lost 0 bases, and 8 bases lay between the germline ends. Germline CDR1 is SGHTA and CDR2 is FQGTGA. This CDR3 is CASSLWANSYNEQFF. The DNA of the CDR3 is TGTGCCAGCAGCTTATGGGCCAACTCCTACAATGAGCAGTTCTTC. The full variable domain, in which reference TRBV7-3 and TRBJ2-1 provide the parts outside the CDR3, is GAGVSQTPSNKVTEKGKYVELRCDPISGHTALYWYRQSLGQGPEFLIYFQGTGAADDSGLPNDRFFAVRPEGSVSTLKIQRTERGDSAVYLCASSLWANSYNEQFFGPGTRLTVL.

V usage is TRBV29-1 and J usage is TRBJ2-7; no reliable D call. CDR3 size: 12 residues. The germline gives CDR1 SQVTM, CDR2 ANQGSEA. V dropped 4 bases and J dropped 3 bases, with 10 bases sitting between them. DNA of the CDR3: TGCAGCGTTGTTTATATTAACTACGAGCAGTACTTC. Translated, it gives CSVVYINYEQYF.

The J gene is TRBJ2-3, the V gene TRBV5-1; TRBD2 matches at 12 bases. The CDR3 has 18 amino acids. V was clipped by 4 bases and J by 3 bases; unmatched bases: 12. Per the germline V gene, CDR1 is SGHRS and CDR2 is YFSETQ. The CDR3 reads CASSPTSGGSGATDTQYF. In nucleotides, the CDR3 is TGCGCCAGCAGCCCCACTAGCGGGGGGTCCGGAGCGACAGATACGCAGTATTTT.

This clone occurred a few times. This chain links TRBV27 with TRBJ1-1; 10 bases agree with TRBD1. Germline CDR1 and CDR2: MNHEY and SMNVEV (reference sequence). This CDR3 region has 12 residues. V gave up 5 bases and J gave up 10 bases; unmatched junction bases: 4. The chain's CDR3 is CASSPGTGVAFF. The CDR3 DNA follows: TGTGCCAGCAGTCCAGGGACAGGGGTAGCTTTCTTT.

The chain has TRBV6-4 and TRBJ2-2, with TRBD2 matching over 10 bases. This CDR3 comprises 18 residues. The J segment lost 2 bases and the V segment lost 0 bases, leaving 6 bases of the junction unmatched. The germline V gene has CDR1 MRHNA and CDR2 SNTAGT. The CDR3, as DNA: TGTGCCAGCAGTGACTCAAGCGGGGGGGCCTCAAACACCGGGGAGCTGTTTTTT. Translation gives CASSDSSGGASNTGELFF.

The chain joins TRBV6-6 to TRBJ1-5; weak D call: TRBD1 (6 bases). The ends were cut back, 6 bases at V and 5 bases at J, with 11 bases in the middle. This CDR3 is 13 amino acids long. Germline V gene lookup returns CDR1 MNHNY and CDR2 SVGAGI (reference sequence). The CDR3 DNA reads TGTGCCAGCAGCACAGGGAACGATCAGCCCCAGCATTTT. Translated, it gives CASSTGNDQPQHF.